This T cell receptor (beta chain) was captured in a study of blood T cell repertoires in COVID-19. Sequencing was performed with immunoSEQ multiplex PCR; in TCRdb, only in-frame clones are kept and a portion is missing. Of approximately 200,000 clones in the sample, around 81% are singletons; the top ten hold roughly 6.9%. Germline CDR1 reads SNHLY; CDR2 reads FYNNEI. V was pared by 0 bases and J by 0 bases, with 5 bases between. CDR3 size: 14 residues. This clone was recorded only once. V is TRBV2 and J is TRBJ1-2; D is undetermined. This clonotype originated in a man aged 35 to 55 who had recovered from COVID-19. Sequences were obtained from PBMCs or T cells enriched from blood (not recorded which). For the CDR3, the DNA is TGTGCCAGCAGTGAAGCTCCAGCTAACTATGGCTACACCTTC. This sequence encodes CASSEAPANYGYTF. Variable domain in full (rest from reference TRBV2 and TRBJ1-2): EPEVTQTPSHQVTQMGQEVILRCVPISNHLYFYWYRQILGQKVEFLVSFYNNEISEKSEIFDDQFSVERPDGSNFTLKIRSTKLEDSAMYFCASSEAPANYGYTFGSGTRLTVV.